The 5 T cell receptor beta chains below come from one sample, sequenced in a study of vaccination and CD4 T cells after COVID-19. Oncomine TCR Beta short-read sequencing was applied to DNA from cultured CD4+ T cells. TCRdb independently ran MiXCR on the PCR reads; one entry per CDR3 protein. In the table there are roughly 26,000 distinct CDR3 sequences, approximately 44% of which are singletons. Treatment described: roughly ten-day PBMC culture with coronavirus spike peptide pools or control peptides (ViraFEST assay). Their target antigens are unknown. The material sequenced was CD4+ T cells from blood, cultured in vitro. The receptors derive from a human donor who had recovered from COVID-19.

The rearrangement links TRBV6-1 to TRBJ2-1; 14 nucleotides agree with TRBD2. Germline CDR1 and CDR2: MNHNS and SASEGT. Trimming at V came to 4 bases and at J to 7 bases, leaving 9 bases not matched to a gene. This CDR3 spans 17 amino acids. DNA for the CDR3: TGTGCCAGCAGTGTTTTCGGGGGACTAGCGGGAGAGAATGAGCAGTTCTTC. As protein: CASSVFGGLAGENEQFF.

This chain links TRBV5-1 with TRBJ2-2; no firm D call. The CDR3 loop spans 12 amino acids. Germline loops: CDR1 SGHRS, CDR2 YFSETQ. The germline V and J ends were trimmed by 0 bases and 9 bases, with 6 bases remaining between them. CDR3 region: CASSLAARELFF. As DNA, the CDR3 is TGCGCCAGCAGCTTGGCGGCCCGGGAGCTGTTTTTT.

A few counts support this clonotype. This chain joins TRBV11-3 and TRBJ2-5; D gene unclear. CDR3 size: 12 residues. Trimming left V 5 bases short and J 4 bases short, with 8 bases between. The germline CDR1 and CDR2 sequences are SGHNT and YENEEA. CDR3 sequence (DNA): TGTGCCAGCAGCCCAGGCTCAGAGACCCAGTACTTC. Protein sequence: CASSPGSETQYF.

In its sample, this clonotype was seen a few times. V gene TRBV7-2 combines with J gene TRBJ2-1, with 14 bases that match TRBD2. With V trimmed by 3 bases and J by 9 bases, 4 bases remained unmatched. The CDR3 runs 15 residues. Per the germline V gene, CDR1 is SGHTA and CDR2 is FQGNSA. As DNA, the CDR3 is TGTGCCAGCAGCTTGACTAGCGGGGGGGTTGGTGAGCAGTTCTTC. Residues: CASSLTSGGVGEQFF.

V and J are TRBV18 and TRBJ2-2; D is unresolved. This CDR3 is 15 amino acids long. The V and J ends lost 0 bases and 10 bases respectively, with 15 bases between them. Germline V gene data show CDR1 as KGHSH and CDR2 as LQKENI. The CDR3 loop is CASSPPSTAGQELFF. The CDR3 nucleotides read TGTGCCAGCTCACCACCGAGCACGGCCGGGCAGGAGCTGTTTTTT.